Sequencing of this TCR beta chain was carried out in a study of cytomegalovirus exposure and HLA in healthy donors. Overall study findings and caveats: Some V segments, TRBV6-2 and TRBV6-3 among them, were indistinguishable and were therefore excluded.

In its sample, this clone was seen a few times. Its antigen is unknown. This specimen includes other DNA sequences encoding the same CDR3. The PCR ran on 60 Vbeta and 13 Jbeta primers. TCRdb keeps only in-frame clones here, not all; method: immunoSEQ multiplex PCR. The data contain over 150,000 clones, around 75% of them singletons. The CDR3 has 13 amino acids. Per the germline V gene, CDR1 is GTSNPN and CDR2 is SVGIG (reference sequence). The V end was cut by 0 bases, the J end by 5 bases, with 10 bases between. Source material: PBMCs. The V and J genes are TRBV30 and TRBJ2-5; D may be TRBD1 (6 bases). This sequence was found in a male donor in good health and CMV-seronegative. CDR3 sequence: CAWSVQGGETQYF. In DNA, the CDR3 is TGTGCCTGGAGTGTACAGGGTGGGGAGACCCAGTACTTC. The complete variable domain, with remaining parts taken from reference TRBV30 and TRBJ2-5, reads SQTIHQWPATLVQPVGSPLSLECTVEGTSNPNLYWYRQAAGRGLQLLFYSVGIGQISSEVPQNLSASRPQDRQFILSSKKLLLSDSGFYLCAWSVQGGETQYFGPGTRLLVL.